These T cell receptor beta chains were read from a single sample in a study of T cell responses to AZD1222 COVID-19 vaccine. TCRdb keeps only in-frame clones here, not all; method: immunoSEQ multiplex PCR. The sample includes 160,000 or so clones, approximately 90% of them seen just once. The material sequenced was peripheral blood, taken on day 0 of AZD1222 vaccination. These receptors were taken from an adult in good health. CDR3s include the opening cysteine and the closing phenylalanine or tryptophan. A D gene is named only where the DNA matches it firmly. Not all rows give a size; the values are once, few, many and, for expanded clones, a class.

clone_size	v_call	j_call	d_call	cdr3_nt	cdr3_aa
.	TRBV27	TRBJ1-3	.	TGTGCCAGCAGTTTTCGCGGCTCTGGAAACACCATATATTTT	CASSFRGSGNTIYF
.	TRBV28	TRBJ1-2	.	TGTGCCAGCAGTTGGGTGGGGATCGGGGGCTACACCTTC	CASSWVGIGGYTF
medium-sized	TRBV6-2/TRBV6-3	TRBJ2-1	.	TGTGCCAGCAGTTACCCGGCCCAGAATGAGCAGTTCTTC	CASSYPAQNEQFF
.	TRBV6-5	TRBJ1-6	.	TGTGCCAGCAGTACAAGGGGGAAGAATTCACCCCTCCACTTT	CASSTRGKNSPLHF
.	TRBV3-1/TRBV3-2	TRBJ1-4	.	TGTGCCAGCAGCCAAGAACACAGGGCTAATGAAAAACTGTTTTTT	CASSQEHRANEKLFF
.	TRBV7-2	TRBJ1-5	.	TGTGCCAGCAGCTTAGGGTGGAATCAGCCCCAGCATTTT	CASSLGWNQPQHF
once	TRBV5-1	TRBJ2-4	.	TGCGCCAGCAGCTTTAACAGCGAATTAGCCAAAAACATTCAGTACTTC	CASSFNSELAKNIQYF
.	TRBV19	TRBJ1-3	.	TGTGCCAGTAGTATACAGGTTTTTTCGTCTGGAAACACCATATATTTT	CASSIQVFSSGNTIYF
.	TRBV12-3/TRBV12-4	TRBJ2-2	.	TGTGCCAGCAGTTCCCGATGGGCCGGGGAGCTGTTTTTT	CASSSRWAGELFF
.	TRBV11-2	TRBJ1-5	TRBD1	TGTGCCAGCAGTTCCGTCAGGGGGCATGGTCAGCCCCAGCATTTT	CASSSVRGHGQPQHF
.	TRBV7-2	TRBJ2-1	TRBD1	TGTGCCAGCAGCTTAACACAGGGGCTCAATGAGCAGTTCTTC	CASSLTQGLNEQFF
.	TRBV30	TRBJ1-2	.	TGTGCCTGGTATCCGGGGAACTATGGCTACACCTTC	CAWYPGNYGYTF
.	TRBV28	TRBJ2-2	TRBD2	TGTGCCAGCAGTTGGGGACTAGCTGAGGCCGGGGAGCTGTTTTTT	CASSWGLAEAGELFF
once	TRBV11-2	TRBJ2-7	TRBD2	TGTGCCAGCAGACGAAGCGGGAGCTCCTACGAGCAGTACTTC	CASRRSGSSYEQYF
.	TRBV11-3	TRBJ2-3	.	TGTGCCAGCAGCCCCCGGGGAGGGGGAAGCACAGATACGCAGTATTTT	CASSPRGGGSTDTQYF
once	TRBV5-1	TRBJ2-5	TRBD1	TGCGCCAGCAGCTTCCCTCCGCGCGGACAGGCCCAAGAGACCCAGTACTTC	CASSFPPRGQAQETQYF
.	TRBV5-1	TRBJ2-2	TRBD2	TGCGCCAGCAGCTTGGGGACTAGCGGGAGTCGCTCCGGGGAGCTGTTTTTT	CASSLGTSGSRSGELFF
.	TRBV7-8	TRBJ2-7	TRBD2	TGTGCCAGCAGCTTAGCTGCTAGCGGGAGAGGTGAGCAGTACTTC	CASSLAASGRGEQYF
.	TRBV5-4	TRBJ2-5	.	TGTGCCAGCAGCTTGATTACGGGGGGCGGGGAGACCCAGTACTTC	CASSLITGGGETQYF
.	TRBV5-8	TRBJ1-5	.	TGTGCCAGCAGCTTGTTTGGGGGGCAGCCCCAGCATTTT	CASSLFGGQPQHF
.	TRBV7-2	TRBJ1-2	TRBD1	TGTGCCAGCAGCTCGAAGGGACAGGGGGCGGGCGGCTACACCTTC	CASSSKGQGAGGYTF
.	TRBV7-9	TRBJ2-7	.	TGTGCCAGCAGCTTAGTTTTACGGGGTAAATACGAGCAGTACTTC	CASSLVLRGKYEQYF
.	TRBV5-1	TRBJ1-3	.	TGCGCCAGCAGCTCCCCGGCGGGGGGAGTAAACACCATATATTTT	CASSSPAGGVNTIYF
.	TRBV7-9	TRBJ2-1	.	TGTGCCAGCAGCTTAGGGGGACGGAGAAATGAGCAGTTCTTC	CASSLGGRRNEQFF
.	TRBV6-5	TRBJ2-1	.	TGTGCCAGCAGTTACGGACAGTACAATGAGCAGTTCTTC	CASSYGQYNEQFF
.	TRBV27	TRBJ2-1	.	TGTGCCAGCGGCCCCGGTACGGACAGTAAGGTCGACGGTGAGCAGTTCTTC	CASGPGTDSKVDGEQFF
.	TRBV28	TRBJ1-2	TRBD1	TGTGCCATCAAACAGGGGGACTATGGCTACACCTTC	CAIKQGDYGYTF
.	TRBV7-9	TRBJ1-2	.	TGTGCCAGCAGCTTAGATGTTGGAGGGGAAGGCTACACCTTC	CASSLDVGGEGYTF
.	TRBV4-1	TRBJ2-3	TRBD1	TGCGCCAGCAGCCAAACCGGGACAGGGGTAACAGATACGCAGTATTTT	CASSQTGTGVTDTQYF
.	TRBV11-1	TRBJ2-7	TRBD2	TGTGCCAGCAGCCCCGGCCTAGCGGGAGGAAGCCACGAGCAGTACTTC	CASSPGLAGGSHEQYF
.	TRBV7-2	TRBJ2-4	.	TGTGCCAGCAGCTTAGTTGCAGGGATGAAAAACATTCAGTACTTC	CASSLVAGMKNIQYF
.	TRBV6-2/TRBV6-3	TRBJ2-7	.	TGTGCCAGCAGTTACGAGTTTTTCGATGGGAGTCCAGACTTC	CASSYEFFDGSPDF
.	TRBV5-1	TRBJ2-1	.	TGCGCCAGCAGCTTGCTCAGGGGTTTCTACAATGAGCAGTTCTTC	CASSLLRGFYNEQFF
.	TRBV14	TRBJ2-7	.	TGTGCCAGCAGCCTCTTGGGGGGCTTCGTCGAGCAGTACTTC	CASSLLGGFVEQYF
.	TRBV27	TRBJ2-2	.	TGTGCCAGCAGTCCCCCGGGACTGGACGGAAGCGGGGAGCTGTTTTTT	CASSPPGLDGSGELFF
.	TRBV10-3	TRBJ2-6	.	TGTGCCACCCGGACGGCGGTTTCTGGGGCCAACGTCCTGACTTTC	CATRTAVSGANVLTF